This T cell receptor (beta chain) was obtained from a study of control samples from healthy donors and cancer patients. The method was immunoSEQ multiplex PCR; TCRdb's version includes in-frame clones alone and lacks a portion of them. The sample includes 150,000 to 200,000 clones, 85% to 90% seen only once; the top ten take around 12%. Trimming removed 5 bases at V and 0 bases at J, with 8 bases between. CDR1 is MDHEN, CDR2 SYDVKM, per germline. This CDR3 is built from 14 residues. The receptor was isolated from a man aged 25 to 40 in good health. Sequenced material: blood. This chain connects TRBV28 to TRBJ1-5; D gene uncertain. The DNA for the CDR3 is TGTGCCAGCAGTCCGACCCTTAGCAATCAGCCCCAGCATTTT. Translated, it gives CASSPTLSNQPQHF.